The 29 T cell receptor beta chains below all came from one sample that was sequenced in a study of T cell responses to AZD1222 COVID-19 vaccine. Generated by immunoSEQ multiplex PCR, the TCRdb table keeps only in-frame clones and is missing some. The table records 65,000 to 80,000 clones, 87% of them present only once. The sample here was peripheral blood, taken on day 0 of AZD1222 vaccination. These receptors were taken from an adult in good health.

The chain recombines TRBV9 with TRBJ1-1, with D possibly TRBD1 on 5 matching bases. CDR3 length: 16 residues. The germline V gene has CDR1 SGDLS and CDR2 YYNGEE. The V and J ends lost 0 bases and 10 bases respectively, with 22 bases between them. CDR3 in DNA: TGTGCCAGCAGCGTAGTAGTGGGGACCCCTACATTCGGAGCTTTCTTT. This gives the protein CASSVVVGTPTFGAFF. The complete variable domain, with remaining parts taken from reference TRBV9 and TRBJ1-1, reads DSGVTQTPKHLITATGQRVTLRCSPRSGDLSVYWYQQSLDQGLQFLIQYYNGEERAKGNILERFSAQQFPDLHSELNLSSLELGDSALYFCASSVVVGTPTFGAFFGQGTRLTVV.

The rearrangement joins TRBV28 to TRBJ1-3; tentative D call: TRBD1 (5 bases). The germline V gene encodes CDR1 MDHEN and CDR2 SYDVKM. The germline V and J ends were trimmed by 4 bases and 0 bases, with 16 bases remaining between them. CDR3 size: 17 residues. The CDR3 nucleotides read TGTGCCAGCAGTTCCCCGGACGGGACGAACTCTGGAAACACCATATATTTT. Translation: CASSSPDGTNSGNTIYF.

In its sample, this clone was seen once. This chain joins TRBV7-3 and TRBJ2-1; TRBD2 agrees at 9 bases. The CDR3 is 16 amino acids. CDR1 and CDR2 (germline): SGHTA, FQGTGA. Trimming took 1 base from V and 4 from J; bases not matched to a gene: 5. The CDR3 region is CASSLRAGGLYNEQFF. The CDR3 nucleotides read TGTGCCAGCAGCTTAAGAGCGGGAGGCTTGTACAATGAGCAGTTCTTC.

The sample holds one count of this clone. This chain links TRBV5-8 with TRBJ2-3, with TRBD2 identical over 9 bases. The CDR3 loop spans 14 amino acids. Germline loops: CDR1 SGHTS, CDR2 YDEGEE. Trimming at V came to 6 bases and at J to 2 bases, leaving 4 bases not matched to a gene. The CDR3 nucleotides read TGTGCCAGCACCCTAGCGGGATTCACAGATACGCAGTATTTT. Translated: CASTLAGFTDTQYF. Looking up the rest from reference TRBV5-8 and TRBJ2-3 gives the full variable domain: EAGVTQSPTHLIKTRGQQATLRCSPISGHTSVYWYQQALGLGLQFLLWYDEGEERNRGNFPPRFSGRQFPNYSSELNVNALELEDSALYLCASTLAGFTDTQYFGPGTRLTVL.

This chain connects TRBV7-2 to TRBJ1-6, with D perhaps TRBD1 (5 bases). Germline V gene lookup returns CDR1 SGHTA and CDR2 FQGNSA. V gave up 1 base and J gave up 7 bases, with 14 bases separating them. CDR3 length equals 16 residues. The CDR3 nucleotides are TGTGCCAGCAGCTTAGGGGGCCTGGGTATGAATTCACCCCTCCACTTT. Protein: CASSLGGLGMNSPLHF.

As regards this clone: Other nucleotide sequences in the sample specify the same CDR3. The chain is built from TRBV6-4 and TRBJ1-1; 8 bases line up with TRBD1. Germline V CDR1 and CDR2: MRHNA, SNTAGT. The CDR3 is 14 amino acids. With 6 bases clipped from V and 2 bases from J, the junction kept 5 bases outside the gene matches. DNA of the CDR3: TGTGCCAGCAGGCCGGGACAGGAAAACACTGAAGCTTTCTTT. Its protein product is CASRPGQENTEAFF.

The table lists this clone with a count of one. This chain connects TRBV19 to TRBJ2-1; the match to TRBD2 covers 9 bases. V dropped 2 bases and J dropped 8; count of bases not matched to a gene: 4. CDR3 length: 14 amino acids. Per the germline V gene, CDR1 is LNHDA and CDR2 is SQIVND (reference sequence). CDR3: CASSIPGLADEQFF. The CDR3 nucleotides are TGTGCCAGTAGTATACCGGGACTAGCAGATGAGCAGTTCTTC. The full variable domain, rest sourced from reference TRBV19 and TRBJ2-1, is DGGITQSPKYLFRKEGQNVTLSCEQNLNHDAMYWYRQDPGQGLRLIYYSQIVNDFQKGDIAEGYSVSREKKESFPLTVTSAQKNPTAFYLCASSIPGLADEQFFGPGTRLTVL.

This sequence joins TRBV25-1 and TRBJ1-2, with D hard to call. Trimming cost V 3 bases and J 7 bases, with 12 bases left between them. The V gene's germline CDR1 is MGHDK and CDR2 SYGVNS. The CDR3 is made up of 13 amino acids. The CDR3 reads CASSDSSGSGYTF. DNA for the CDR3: TGTGCCAGCAGTGATTCTTCCGGGAGTGGCTACACCTTC.

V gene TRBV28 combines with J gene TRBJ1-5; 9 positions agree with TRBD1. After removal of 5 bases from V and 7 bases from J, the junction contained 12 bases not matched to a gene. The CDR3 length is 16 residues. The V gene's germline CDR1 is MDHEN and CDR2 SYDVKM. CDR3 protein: CASSPYRGQGGQPQHF. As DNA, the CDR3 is TGTGCCAGCAGTCCATACCGGGGACAGGGCGGACAGCCCCAGCATTTT. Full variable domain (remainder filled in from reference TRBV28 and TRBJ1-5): DVKVTQSSRYLVKRTGEKVFLECVQDMDHENMFWYRQDPGLGLRLIYFSYDVKMKEKGDIPEGYSVSREKKERFSLILESASTNQTSMYLCASSPYRGQGGQPQHFGDGTRLSIL.

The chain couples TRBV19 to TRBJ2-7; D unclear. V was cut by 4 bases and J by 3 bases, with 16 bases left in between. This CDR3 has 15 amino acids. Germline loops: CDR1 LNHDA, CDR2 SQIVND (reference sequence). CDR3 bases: TGTGCCAGTAGTACCGCGGACGGTCCCTTCTACGAGCAGTACTTC. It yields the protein CASSTADGPFYEQYF.

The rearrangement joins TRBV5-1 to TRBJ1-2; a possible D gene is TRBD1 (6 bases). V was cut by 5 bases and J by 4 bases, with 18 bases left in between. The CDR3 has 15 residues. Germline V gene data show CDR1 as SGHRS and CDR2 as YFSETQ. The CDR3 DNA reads TGCGCCAGCAGACTCCAATTCCAGGGGTCCTATGGCTACACCTTC. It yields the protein CASRLQFQGSYGYTF.

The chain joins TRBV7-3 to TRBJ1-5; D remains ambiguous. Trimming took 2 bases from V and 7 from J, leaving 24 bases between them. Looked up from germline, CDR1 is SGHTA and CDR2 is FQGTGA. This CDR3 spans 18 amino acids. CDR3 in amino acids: CASSLLRVADMICQPQHF. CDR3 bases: TGTGCCAGCAGCTTACTGAGGGTGGCCGATATGATATGCCAGCCCCAGCATTTT.

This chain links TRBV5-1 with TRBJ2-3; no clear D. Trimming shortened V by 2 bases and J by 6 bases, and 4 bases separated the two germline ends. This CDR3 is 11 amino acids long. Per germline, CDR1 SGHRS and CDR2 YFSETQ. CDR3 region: CASSFDDTQYF. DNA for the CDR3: TGCGCCAGCAGCTTCGACGATACGCAGTATTTT.

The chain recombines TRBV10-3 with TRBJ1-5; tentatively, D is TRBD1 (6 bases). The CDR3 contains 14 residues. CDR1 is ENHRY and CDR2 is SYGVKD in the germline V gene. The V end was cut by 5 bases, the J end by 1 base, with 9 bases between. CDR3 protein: CAISRDTSNQPQHF. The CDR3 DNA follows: TGTGCCATCAGTCGGGACACGAGCAATCAGCCCCAGCATTTT.

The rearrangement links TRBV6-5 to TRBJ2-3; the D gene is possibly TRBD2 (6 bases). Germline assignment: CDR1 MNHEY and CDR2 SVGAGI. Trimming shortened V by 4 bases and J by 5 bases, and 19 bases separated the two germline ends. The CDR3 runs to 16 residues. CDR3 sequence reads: CASSFHPGTAGDTQYF. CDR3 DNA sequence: TGTGCCAGCAGTTTTCACCCGGGAACAGCGGGAGATACGCAGTATTTT.

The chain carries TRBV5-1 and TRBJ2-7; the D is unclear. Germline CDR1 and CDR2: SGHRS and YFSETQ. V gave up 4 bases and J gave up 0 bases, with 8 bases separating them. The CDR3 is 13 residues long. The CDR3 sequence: CASSEPGSYEQYF. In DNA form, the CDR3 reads TGCGCCAGCAGCGAACCGGGCTCCTACGAGCAGTACTTC.

This CDR3 reads CASSPQQDSGEKLFF. CDR3 nucleotides: TGTGCCAGCTCACCCCAACAGGACTCGGGCGAAAAACTGTTTTTT. This chain links TRBV18 with TRBJ1-4; tentatively, D is TRBD1 (5 bases). The CDR3 covers 15 residues. Germline assignment: CDR1 KGHSH and CDR2 LQKENI. Trimming shortened V by 3 bases and J by 8 bases, and 16 bases separated the two germline ends.

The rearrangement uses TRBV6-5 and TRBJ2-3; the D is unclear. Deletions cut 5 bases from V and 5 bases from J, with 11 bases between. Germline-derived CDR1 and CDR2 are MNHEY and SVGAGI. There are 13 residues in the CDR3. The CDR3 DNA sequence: TGTGCCAGCAGTCCTGGGATTAGAGATACGCAGTATTTT. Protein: CASSPGIRDTQYF.

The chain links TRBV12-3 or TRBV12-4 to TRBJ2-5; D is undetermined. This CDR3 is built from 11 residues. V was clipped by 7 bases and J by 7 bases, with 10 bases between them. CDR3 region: CASTSSRTQYF. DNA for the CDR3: TGTGCCAGCACCTCCAGTAGGACCCAGTACTTC.

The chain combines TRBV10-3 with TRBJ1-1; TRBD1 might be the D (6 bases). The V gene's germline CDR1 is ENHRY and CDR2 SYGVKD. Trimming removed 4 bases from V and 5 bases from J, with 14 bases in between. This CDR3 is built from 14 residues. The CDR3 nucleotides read TGTGCCATCAGTGGGTCTGGGGGGACAACTGAAGCTTTCTTT. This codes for CAISGSGGTTEAFF.

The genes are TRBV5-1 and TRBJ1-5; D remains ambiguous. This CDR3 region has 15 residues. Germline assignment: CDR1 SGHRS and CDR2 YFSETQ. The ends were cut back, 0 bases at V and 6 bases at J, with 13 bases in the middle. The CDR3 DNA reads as TGCGCCAGCAGCTTGGAACCAGGCATTGGTCAGCCCCAGCATTTT. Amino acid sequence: CASSLEPGIGQPQHF.

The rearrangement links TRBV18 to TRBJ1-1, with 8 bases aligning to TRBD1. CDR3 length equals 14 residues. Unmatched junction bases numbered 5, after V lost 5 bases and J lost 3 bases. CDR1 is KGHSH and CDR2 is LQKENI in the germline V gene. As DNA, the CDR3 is TGTGCCAGCTCATTAAACAGGGGGGACACTGAAGCTTTCTTT. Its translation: CASSLNRGDTEAFF.

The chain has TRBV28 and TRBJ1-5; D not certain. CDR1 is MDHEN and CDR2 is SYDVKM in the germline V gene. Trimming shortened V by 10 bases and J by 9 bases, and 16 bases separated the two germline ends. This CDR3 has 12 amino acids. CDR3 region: CATQTEVRPQHF. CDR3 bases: TGTGCCACCCAAACCGAAGTCCGGCCCCAGCATTTT.

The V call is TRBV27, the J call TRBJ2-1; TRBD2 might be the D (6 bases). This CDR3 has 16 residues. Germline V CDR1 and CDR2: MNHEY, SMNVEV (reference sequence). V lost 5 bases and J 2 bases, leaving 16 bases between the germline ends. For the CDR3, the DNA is TGTGCCAGCAGTCCAACCACTAGCCGCGCCTACAATGAGCAGTTCTTC. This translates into CASSPTTSRAYNEQFF.

Written as DNA, the CDR3 is TGCAGCGCCGGACTAGCGGGAGGTCGGGACACCGGGGAGCTGTTTTTT. This gives the protein CSAGLAGGRDTGELFF. The V and J genes are TRBV29-1 and TRBJ2-2; 14 bases are shared with TRBD2. Germline values: CDR1 SQVTM, CDR2 ANQGSEA. V dropped 7 bases and J dropped 3; count of bases not matched to a gene: 7. The CDR3 totals 16 residues.

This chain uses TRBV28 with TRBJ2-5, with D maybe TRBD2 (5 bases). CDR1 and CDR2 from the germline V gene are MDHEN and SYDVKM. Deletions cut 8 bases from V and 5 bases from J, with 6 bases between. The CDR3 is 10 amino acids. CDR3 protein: CASRGETQYF. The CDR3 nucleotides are TGTGCCAGCCGCGGGGAGACCCAGTACTTC.

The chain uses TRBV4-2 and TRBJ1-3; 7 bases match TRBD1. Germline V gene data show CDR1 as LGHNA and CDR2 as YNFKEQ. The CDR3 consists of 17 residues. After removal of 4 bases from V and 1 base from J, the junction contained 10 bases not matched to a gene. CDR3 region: CASSPQGDLRSGNTIYF. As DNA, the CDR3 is TGTGCCAGCAGCCCCCAGGGGGATCTCAGGTCTGGAAACACCATATATTTT.

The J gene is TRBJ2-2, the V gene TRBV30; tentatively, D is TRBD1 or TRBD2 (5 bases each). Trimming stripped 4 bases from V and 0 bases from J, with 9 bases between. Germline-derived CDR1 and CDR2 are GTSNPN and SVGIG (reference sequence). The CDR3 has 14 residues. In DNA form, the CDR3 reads TGTGCCTGGAAACCGGGACCGAACACCGGGGAGCTGTTTTTT. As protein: CAWKPGPNTGELFF. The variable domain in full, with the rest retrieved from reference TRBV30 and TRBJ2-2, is SQTIHQWPATLVQPVGSPLSLECTVEGTSNPNLYWYRQAAGRGLQLLFYSVGIGQISSEVPQNLSASRPQDRQFILSSKKLLLSDSGFYLCAWKPGPNTGELFFGEGSRLTVL.

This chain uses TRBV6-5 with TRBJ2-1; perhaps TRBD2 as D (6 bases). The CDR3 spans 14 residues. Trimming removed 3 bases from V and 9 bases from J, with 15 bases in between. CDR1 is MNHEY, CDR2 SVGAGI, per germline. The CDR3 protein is CASSYERVEGEQFF. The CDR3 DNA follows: TGTGCCAGCAGTTATGAGAGGGTGGAGGGTGAGCAGTTCTTC.